This entry lists 13 T cell receptor beta chains sequenced from one sample in a study of blood T cell repertoires in COVID-19. TCRdb's table, derived via immunoSEQ multiplex PCR, lists solely in-frame clones and lacks some. This sample has about 190,000 clones, with nearly 90% found just once. Sequenced: peripheral blood. The receptors come from a man in his fifties with acute or convalescent COVID-19.

V gene TRBV9 combines with J gene TRBJ1-3; D gene uncertain. Trimming pared 0 bases from V and 0 bases from J, leaving 10 bases between. This CDR3 comprises 16 residues. Germline CDR1 is SGDLS and CDR2 is YYNGEE. The CDR3 DNA sequence: TGTGCCAGCAGCGTAGGAGACGGAGGCTCTGGAAACACCATATATTTT. Translation: CASSVGDGGSGNTIYF.

V usage is TRBV4-2 and J usage is TRBJ1-4; possibly TRBD1 for D (6 bases). V lost 3 bases, J lost 6 bases, and 20 bases lay in between. The CDR3 runs to 17 residues. The germline V gene has CDR1 LGHNA and CDR2 YNFKEQ. The CDR3 coding sequence is TGTGCCAGCAGCCAGGACGACAGGATTGGCGGCGATGAAAAACTGTTTTTT. This gives the protein CASSQDDRIGGDEKLFF.

The rearrangement uses TRBV19 and TRBJ1-1; D not resolved. Germline CDR1 LNHDA, CDR2 SQIVND (reference sequence). CDR3 length: 13 residues. Trimming removed 0 bases at V and 5 bases at J, with 7 bases between. The CDR3 loop reads CASSIDAGTEAFF. DNA of the CDR3: TGTGCCAGTAGTATAGACGCAGGAACTGAAGCTTTCTTT.

V is TRBV7-9 and J is TRBJ1-2, with 8 bases that match TRBD1. The CDR3 totals 14 residues. Per the germline V gene, CDR1 is SEHNR and CDR2 is FQNEAQ (reference sequence). The ends lost 4 bases at V and 5 bases at J; junction bases unmatched: 6. The chain's CDR3 is CASSSPDRDYGYTF. CDR3 coding DNA: TGTGCCAGCAGCTCGCCGGACAGGGATTATGGCTACACCTTC.

CDR3 sequence: CASSPRVGRGRSSGANVLTF. The CDR3 DNA follows: TGCGCCAGCAGCCCCCGCGTCGGCAGGGGGCGCTCCTCTGGGGCCAACGTCCTGACTTTC. This rearrangement joins TRBV5-1 to TRBJ2-6; 8 bases map to TRBD1. Germline CDR1 and CDR2: SGHRS and YFSETQ. After removal of 4 bases from V and 0 bases from J, the junction contained 15 bases not matched to a gene. The length of the CDR3 is 20 residues.

This clone was counted between two and nine times. J is TRBJ1-2 and V is TRBV27; D may be TRBD1 (5 bases). The germline CDR1 and CDR2 sequences are MNHEY and SMNVEV (reference sequence). The ends were cut back, 7 bases at V and 4 bases at J, with 25 bases in the middle. The CDR3 runs 17 residues. CDR3 in amino acids: CASTLGWAGPSIYGYTF. CDR3 nucleotides: TGTGCCAGCACCCTTGGTTGGGCGGGGCCTTCGATCTATGGCTACACCTTC.

This clone came up a few times. This chain connects TRBV14 to TRBJ2-3, with TRBD2 as a possible D gene (6 bases). The CDR3 has 15 amino acids. Trimming removed 2 bases from V and 0 bases from J, with 9 bases in between. CDR1 is SGHDN, CDR2 FVKESK, per germline. The CDR3 DNA reads as TGTGCCAGCAGCCAATTTAGCGGAAGCACAGATACGCAGTATTTT. Translation gives CASSQFSGSTDTQYF.

DNA of the CDR3: TGCGCCAGCAGCCAAGATCGATTAGCCAGGGTGACCTATGGCTACACCTTC. Its protein product is CASSQDRLARVTYGYTF. The chain employs TRBV4-3 and TRBJ1-2, with a tentative D call TRBD1 (5 bases). The CDR3 is 17 residues long. V gave up 0 bases and J gave up 4 bases, with 18 bases separating them. Per germline, CDR1 LGHNA and CDR2 YSLEER.

The chain couples TRBV28 to TRBJ1-6, with D perhaps matching TRBD1 (6 bases). Trimming took off 1 base at V and 0 bases at J, with 16 bases between the two ends. This CDR3 spans 19 amino acids. In germline, CDR1 is MDHEN, CDR2 SYDVKM. As DNA, the CDR3 is TGTGCCAGCAGTTTATACGGTCAGGGGACGGGCTCCTATAATTCACCCCTCCACTTT. Protein sequence: CASSLYGQGTGSYNSPLHF.

This chain joins TRBV7-2 and TRBJ1-2; unclear D gene. CDR1 is SGHTA and CDR2 is FQGNSA in the germline V gene. CDR3 length equals 12 residues. Trimming took off 7 bases at V and 5 bases at J, with 11 bases between the two ends. The CDR3 loop reads CASTPGSYGYTF. For the CDR3, the DNA is TGTGCCAGCACCCCGGGGTCTTATGGCTACACCTTC.

This sequence joins TRBV9 and TRBJ2-3, with unresolved D. This CDR3 has 14 amino acids. V was clipped by 3 bases and J by 2 bases, with 10 bases between them. The germline gives CDR1 SGDLS, CDR2 YYNGEE. Here the CDR3 DNA reads TGTGCCAGCAGCGAGAGCAGGAACACAGATACGCAGTATTTT. This sequence encodes CASSESRNTDTQYF.

This chain joins TRBV28 and TRBJ2-4; possible D gene TRBD2, 5 bases. CDR1 MDHEN and CDR2 SYDVKM come from the germline V gene. The V end lost 2 bases, the J end lost 6 bases, and 5 bases lay between the germline ends. This CDR3 is built from 12 residues. In nucleotides, the CDR3 is TGTGCCAGCAGTTTAGAGGGAAACATTCAGTACTTC. Its translation: CASSLEGNIQYF.

This chain links TRBV10-3 with TRBJ2-5; 11 bases are a match to TRBD2. Germline values: CDR1 ENHRY, CDR2 SYGVKD. CDR3 size: 15 residues. V trimming: 6 bases; J trimming: 5 bases; junction bases outside the gene matches: 8. The CDR3 sequence: CAISSTSGVGETQYF. The CDR3 coding sequence is TGTGCCATCAGCTCGACTAGCGGGGTAGGTGAGACCCAGTACTTC.